This T cell receptor beta chain comes out of a study of cytomegalovirus exposure and HLA in healthy donors (dated by TCRdb to about 2017). For the study in its entirety: In an earlier analysis of fewer than 750 of the donors, under 300 Gb of sequence data and 90 million to 120 million unique TCR beta sequences from 180 million or so T cells were reported. An earlier analysis of around 580 of the donors used high-throughput TCR beta sequencing to judge whether each TCR beta V gene segment behaved as functional or pseudogenic. The study was designed to test whether signatures of past pathogen exposure could be identified by cataloging public T cell receptors. Of the roughly 430 genotyped donors, about 80% fell in the genetic ancestry cluster associated with self-reported Caucasian donors. The later analysis used no new phenotypic data to find candidate immune exposures, relying instead on TCR beta sequences and their occurrence across donors. HLA typing included class I and class II loci at four-digit resolution. Donor age, sex, ethnicity and CMV serostatus were compiled alongside the repertoire data. On average, roughly 240,000 unique TCR beta nucleotide sequences were sequenced per donor among some 430 genotyped donors of the cohort, with roughly 18% of those sequences being non-productive. An early release covering roughly 600 HLA-typed donors comprised about 310 gigabases of sequencing data and approximately 80 million unique TCR sequences. A later genetic analysis used genome-wide SNP genotypes for about 60% of the 666 donors, treating that subset as a discovery cohort. The number of donors typed differed by locus, with roughly 629-640 for A, B, C, DRB1 and DQB1, roughly 520 for DQA1, 600 to 610 for DPA1, and 450 to 480 for DPB1. Besides the first cohort of 666 subjects, a separate validation cohort made up of 120 different subjects was used. Every discovery cohort repertoire had been produced on one sequencing platform. High-throughput TCR immunosequencing, statistical association of individual TCRs with disease status, and machine learning were combined to predict cytomegalovirus infection status. The study profiled the T cell repertoires of hundreds of subjects by immunosequencing and related them to cytomegalovirus serostatus. About five DR-DQ haplotypes were handled as single units for association and clustering, since linkage in the cohort was strong. A later analysis re-analyzed previously published TCR beta repertoires from roughly 630 donors and added high-resolution HLA genotyping to study TCR occurrence patterns. Study-wide conclusions, independent of this receptor: An earlier analysis of approximately 530 of the donors showed that most TCR beta V segments appeared in productive rearrangements either about 87% or about 30% of the time, which broadly matched IMGT annotations. Across donors, most TCR sequences were observed very rarely, whereas some public TCRs were present in many individuals. A later analysis associated 15,000 to 20,000 TCR beta sequences with specific HLA alleles at a false discovery rate of 0.05. Some IMGT-functional V segments, including TRBV6-2 and TRBV6-3, could not be distinguished by the 87-base-pair reads and were therefore excluded. A further reported finding was that TCR beta sequences accurately predicted the HLA-A and HLA-B alleles for most subjects in the first cohort. When HLA alleles, especially DR and DQ, strongly co-occurred, attributing TCR associations to individual alleles was difficult. CMV serostatus was the only immune exposure information available for the cohort. Because HLA typing was missing for some donors at each locus, association tests included only the typed subset. In vitro tests confirmed that a few of the cytomegalovirus-associated TCR beta chains recognize cytomegalovirus antigens. The sequencing pipeline was judged likely to have produced a cluster of highly shared sequence variants as a technical artifact. An association between a missense DCLRE1C variant and V-gene and J-gene trimming of TCR beta chains was found in a later genetic analysis and replicated in an independent cohort. According to a later analysis, parvovirus B19, influenza, CMV and Epstein-Barr virus appeared linked to several top co-occurrence clusters. Because counts were too low, about 18 rarely observed V segments, including chromosome 9 orphons, were excluded from the earlier analysis of a few hundred of the donors. Roughly uniform sequencing depth across donors was assumed in presence/absence analyses, although this assumption may not hold. A later analysis found that TCR association rates varied across HLA loci, with DRB1 alleles showing the most associated TCRs and HLA-C alleles the fewest. The cohort was sequenced for TCR beta chains only, and without alpha or paired-chain data the features that could be detected were limited. The authors suggested that the approach could potentially be generalized to other disease states and immunological phenotypes. A total of 164 TCR beta chains were listed by the study as associated with cytomegalovirus. The classifier was reported to diagnose cytomegalovirus status with high specificity and sensitivity in both the original and validation cohorts. A later analysis found that HLA-associated TCR beta chains were more clonally expanded and had lower generation probabilities than equally common non-associated chains. According to a later analysis, most CMV-associated TCR beta chains appeared to be HLA-restricted, and the HLA associations seemed to be driven largely by CMV exposure. Compared with the 666-donor mean, donors in an Asian-associated ancestry cluster had fewer N-insertions in productive TCRs, according to a later genetic analysis. Correlated functional status among segregating V segments might be attributable to linkage disequilibrium, but an unknown experimental factor could not be ruled out.

The germline V gene (reference sequence) sets CDR1 to MNHEY and CDR2 to SMNVEV. V is clipped by 2 bases and J by 2 bases, and the sequence between their germline boundaries is 10 bases long. The CDR3 runs 14 amino acids, cysteine and phenylalanine included. Only CDR3 DNA is held: 42 bases, read in frame from base 1. A single count supports this clone. What antigen it recognizes has not been identified. Per-nucleotide qualities are absent, and no much larger clonotype sits a single base away. Receptor libraries were prepared by the immunoSEQ multiplex PCR assay. For the multiplex PCR, a mixture combining 60 forward primers for TCR Vbeta segments and 13 reverse primers for TCR Jbeta segments was used. The CDR3 region of rearranged TCR beta genes was amplified from genomic DNA by a multiplex PCR assay. The Illumina HiSeq System was used to sequence the amplified TCR beta libraries as 87-base-pair reads. The original methods were these. A later analysis tallied around 82 million unique TCR beta chains across the roughly 610 repertoires, and some 10 million of those chains were shared by two or more donors. To remove PCR and sequencing errors, raw reads were error-corrected and collapsed into unique sequences using a nearest-neighbor algorithm that merged closely related sequences. V, D and J gene segments were assigned by aligning CDR3 sequences to IMGT reference sequences. For a sequence to be retained, a match of at least six nucleotides to both a V gene segment and a J gene segment was required. A rearrangement was called productive if the CDR3 had no stop codons and remained in frame with V and J, and every other rearrangement was called non-productive. CDR3 was defined by IMGT convention, running from the second conserved V-encoded cysteine to the conserved J-encoded phenylalanine. Sequences without an unambiguous match to a single V gene segment were excluded from the earlier analysis of about 600 of the donors. An earlier analysis of several hundred of the donors called V segments functional above 56.7% productive rearrangements and segregating when the between-donor standard deviation exceeded 5%. A statistical classification framework was built to diagnose cytomegalovirus status from the catalog of TCR beta chain sequences. V and J gene assignment, in a later analysis, came from comparing TCR nucleotide sequences with IMGT/GENE-DB human TR gene sequences. A later analysis assigned CDR3 sequences and most-parsimonious VDJ recombination scenarios with the TCRdist pipeline. In a later analysis, each TCR beta chain was defined by its CDR3 amino acid sequence together with its V-gene family, and reads lacking a unique V-gene family were excluded. To address suspected cross-contamination and a sequencing artifact, a later analysis removed over 500 highly shared, low-generation-probability nucleotide sequences. In a later analysis, a clonal expansion index for each public chain was calculated from normalized within-repertoire ranks of inferred template counts. Generation probabilities in a later analysis came from a VDJ recombination model fitted to out-of-frame rearrangements, and those results were checked against IGoR. Hypergeometric tests were used in a later analysis to score TCR-TCR, TCR-HLA and TCR-CMV co-occurrence, with a repertoire-size bias correction applied to the TCR pairs. A later analysis estimated false discovery rates by permuting HLA or CMV assignments 20 times. In a later analysis, co-occurring TCRs were grouped using DBSCAN, and TCRdist sequence similarity was added for clustering within HLA-allele-positive subsets. For co-occurrence clustering, repertoires with fewer than 30,000 or more than 120,000 public chains were excluded, along with roughly 5 repertoires with anomalous nucleotide sharing. Sourced from immuneACCESS, this table was stored by TCRdb with only in-frame sequences that have V and J called. A share of the clones is absent; for the studies checked, an unresolved V gene accounts for under half, and the remainder has no known explanation. Clone size and V and J calls were adopted from that table, with D and trimming inferred from the DNA. The sample table holds 150,000 to 200,000 clones, of which around 83% were seen once. The ten largest clones add up to more than 0.95% of the sample.

The cohort consisted of 600 or so healthy bone marrow donors. Cohort members were all nominally healthy when sampled, although unrecorded immune exposures were likely present. The donor was CMV seropositive and belonged to the group of 250 to 300 seropositive cohort members. Every donor gave a peripheral blood sample, and the peripheral blood mononuclear cells from that sample were used for TCR beta sequencing. The Qiagen DNeasy Blood Extraction Kit was used to extract genomic DNA from the blood cell samples. Sequenced sample: PBMCs. This sequence was found in a girl under 10 years old in good health and CMV-seropositive. The rearrangement combines TRBV27 with TRBJ2-7; a tentative D call is TRBD1 (6 bases match). The CDR3 here reads CASSLGRGTYEQYF. The bases read TGTGCCAGCAGTTTAGGCAGGGGTACCTACGAGCAGTACTTC.